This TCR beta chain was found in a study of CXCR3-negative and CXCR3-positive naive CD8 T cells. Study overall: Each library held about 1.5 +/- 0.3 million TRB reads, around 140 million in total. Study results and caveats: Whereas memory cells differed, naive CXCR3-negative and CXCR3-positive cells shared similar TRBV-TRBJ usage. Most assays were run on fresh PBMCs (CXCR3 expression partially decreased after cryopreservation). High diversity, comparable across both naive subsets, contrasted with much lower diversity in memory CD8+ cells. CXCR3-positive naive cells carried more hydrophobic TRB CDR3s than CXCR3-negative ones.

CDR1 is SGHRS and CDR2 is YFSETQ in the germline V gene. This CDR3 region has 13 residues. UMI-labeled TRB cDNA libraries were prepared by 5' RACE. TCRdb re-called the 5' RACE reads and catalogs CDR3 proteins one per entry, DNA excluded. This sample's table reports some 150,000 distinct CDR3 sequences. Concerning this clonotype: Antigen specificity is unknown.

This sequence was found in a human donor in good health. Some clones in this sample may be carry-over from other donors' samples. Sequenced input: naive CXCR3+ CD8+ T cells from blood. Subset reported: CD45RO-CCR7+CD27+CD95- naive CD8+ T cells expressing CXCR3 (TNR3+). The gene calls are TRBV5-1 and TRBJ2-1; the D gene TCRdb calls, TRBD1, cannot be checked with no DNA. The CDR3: CASRTTGGNEQFF.